Listed here are 2 T cell receptor beta chains from one sample, sequenced in a study of blood T cell repertoires in COVID-19. Measured with immunoSEQ multiplex PCR; TCRdb has only the in-frame clones, and not every one. The sample contains some 240,000 clones, 84% of which appear only once. The sequenced material came from peripheral blood. These receptors originate from a middle-aged woman who had recovered from COVID-19.

CDR3 sequence: CASSQGGGLFGYTF. In nucleotides, the CDR3 is TGTGCCAGCAGCCAAGGGGGGGGGCTCTTTGGCTACACCTTC. The chain combines TRBV3-1 (or the pseudogene TRBV3-2) with TRBJ1-2, with TRBD1 as a possible D gene (6 bases). The CDR3 has 14 amino acids. Trimming removed 1 base at V and 7 bases at J, with 13 bases between. CDR1 is LGHDT, CDR2 YNNKEL, per germline (reference sequence).

V usage is TRBV5-1 and J usage is TRBJ1-3; 7 bases map to TRBD1. V lost 4 bases to trimming and J lost 4 bases; unmatched junction nucleotides: 5. The germline gives CDR1 SGHRS, CDR2 YFSETQ. The CDR3 is made up of 14 amino acids. CDR3: CASSPGTEGNTIYF. DNA for the CDR3: TGCGCCAGCAGCCCGGGGACAGAAGGAAACACCATATATTTT.